These 16 T cell receptor beta chains came from one sample sequenced in a study of blood T cell repertoires in COVID-19. Sequencing used immunoSEQ multiplex PCR; TCRdb keeps in-frame clones, though not all of them. The data hold around 400,000 clones, with 91% observed a single time. Sequences were obtained from PBMCs or T cells enriched from blood (not recorded which). These receptors all stem from a middle-aged woman who had been exposed to COVID-19.

This sequence joins TRBV27 and TRBJ2-7, with TRBD2 identical over 7 bases. This CDR3 comprises 15 residues. Germline loops: CDR1 MNHEY, CDR2 SMNVEV (reference sequence). Trimming removed 3 bases from V and 1 base from J; junction bases left unmatched: 6. Here the CDR3 reads CASSFRWGGSYEQYF. The CDR3 coding sequence is TGTGCCAGCAGTTTTCGGTGGGGAGGGTCCTACGAGCAGTACTTC.

The V gene is TRBV15, the J gene TRBJ1-1; D possibly corresponds to TRBD1 (6 bases). The CDR3 loop spans 18 amino acids. Germline CDR1 is LNHNV and CDR2 is YYDKDF (reference sequence). V lost 3 bases and J 0 bases, leaving 20 bases between the germline ends. In DNA, the CDR3 is TGTGCCACCAGCAGTTCCCGGGACACGGAGTTCATGAACACTGAAGCTTTCTTT. This sequence encodes CATSSSRDTEFMNTEAFF.

V usage is TRBV10-1 and J usage is TRBJ1-2; 9 bases are a match to TRBD1. Looked up from germline, CDR1 is WNHNN and CDR2 is SYGVQD (reference sequence). V trimming: 6 bases; J trimming: 5 bases; junction bases outside the gene matches: 7. This CDR3 has 14 amino acids. The CDR3 sequence: CASRYRGRPYGYTF. As DNA, the CDR3 is TGCGCCAGCAGATACAGGGGGCGTCCATATGGCTACACCTTC.

The genes are TRBV5-1 and TRBJ1-2, with 7 bases aligning to TRBD1. Germline V gives CDR1 SGHRS, CDR2 YFSETQ. The CDR3 runs 19 residues. Losses at the gene ends were 3 bases for V and 6 bases for J; bases not matched to a gene: 23. The CDR3 region is CASSSYLIETGAGFNGYTF. The CDR3 nucleotides are TGCGCCAGCAGCTCCTACCTAATAGAAACAGGGGCCGGTTTTAATGGCTACACCTTC.

The CDR3 DNA reads as TGTGCCAGCACCCGACAGGGATCTGGAAACACCATATATTTT. Protein: CASTRQGSGNTIYF. The chain employs TRBV13 and TRBJ1-3; TRBD1 aligns across 7 bases. J gave up 1 base and V 7 bases, and 4 bases lay outside the gene matches. This CDR3 region has 14 residues. Germline-derived CDR1 and CDR2 are PRHDT and FYEKMQ (reference sequence).

J is TRBJ1-2 and V is TRBV6-5, with D possibly being TRBD1 (6 bases). Germline CDR1 is MNHEY and CDR2 is SVGAGI. V was pared by 8 bases and J by 11 bases, with 21 bases between. This CDR3 is 13 amino acids long. The CDR3 loop reads CASVGGLGDRYTF. CDR3 DNA: TGTGCCAGCGTCGGGGGGCTAGGGGATCGTTACACCTTC.

The gene calls are TRBV7-3 and TRBJ1-2; D remains ambiguous. The CDR3 sequence is 16 residues long. Trimming left V 5 bases short and J 3 bases short, with 19 bases between. Germline values: CDR1 SGHTA, CDR2 FQGTGA. CDR3 loop: CASSPHVGEGYYGYTF. CDR3 in DNA: TGTGCCAGCAGCCCCCACGTTGGGGAGGGCTACTATGGCTACACCTTC.

The chain uses TRBV12-3 or TRBV12-4 and TRBJ1-5, with a tentative D call TRBD1 (6 bases). CDR3 length: 12 residues. Trimming pared 8 bases from V and 3 bases from J, leaving 8 bases between. The CDR3 DNA reads TGTGCCAGCGGACAGATCAATCAGCCCCAGCATTTT. Amino acids: CASGQINQPQHF.

The chain is built from TRBV18 and TRBJ1-1; D gene unclear. The V gene's germline CDR1 is KGHSH and CDR2 LQKENI. The CDR3 runs to 13 residues. V dropped 7 bases and J dropped 1 base, with 10 bases sitting between them. DNA for the CDR3: TGTGCCAGCTTCTCGCCGGGGAACACTGAAGCTTTCTTT. It codes for CASFSPGNTEAFF.

This chain uses TRBV11-2 with TRBJ2-1; 16 bases agree with TRBD2. This CDR3 is built from 17 residues. Germline-derived CDR1 and CDR2 are SGHAT and FQNNGV. The DNA for the CDR3 is TGTCCGCCCGAGATCGGGACTAGCGGGAGGGCCTACAATGAGCAGTTCTTC. Protein: CPPEIGTSGRAYNEQFF.

The chain joins TRBV29-1 to TRBJ1-1, with D uncertain. The germline V gene has CDR1 SQVTM and CDR2 ANQGSEA. Trimming removed 0 bases from V and 9 bases from J, with 14 bases in between. There are 13 residues in the CDR3. The CDR3 nucleotides read TGCAGCGTTGAAGATCTAGGGCGAGGGAAAGCTTTCTTT. Its translation: CSVEDLGRGKAFF.

The chain carries TRBV7-2 and TRBJ2-3; no definite D call. CDR1 and CDR2 from the germline V gene are SGHTA and FQGNSA. This CDR3 has 14 residues. V was clipped by 2 bases and J by 0 bases, with 6 bases between them. The CDR3 protein is CASSLFQSTDTQYF. The CDR3 bases are TGTGCCAGCAGCTTATTTCAGAGCACAGATACGCAGTATTTT.

The rearrangement links TRBV7-9 to TRBJ1-4; 7 nucleotides align to TRBD1. J was trimmed by 3 bases and V by 5 bases; bases with no gene match: 12. Germline V gene lookup returns CDR1 SEHNR and CDR2 FQNEAQ (reference sequence). This CDR3 spans 17 amino acids. CDR3 region: CASSPRPKGAANEKLFF. The CDR3 DNA reads TGTGCCAGCAGCCCCCGCCCCAAGGGGGCGGCTAATGAAAAACTGTTTTTT.

The chain recombines TRBV5-1 with TRBJ1-1, with 8 nucleotides matching TRBD1. Germline trimming cut 4 bases from V and 1 base from J; bases unmatched to any gene: 9. CDR3 length: 16 amino acids. Per germline, CDR1 SGHRS and CDR2 YFSETQ. The CDR3 nucleotides are TGCGCCAGCAGCGACAGGCCCACAGGGGGGAACACTGAAGCTTTCTTT. Amino acids: CASSDRPTGGNTEAFF.

This chain uses TRBV6-2 or TRBV6-3 with TRBJ1-5; D is undetermined. The CDR3 has 15 residues. The V gene lost 6 bases and the J gene lost 0 bases, with 12 bases spanning the gap. The germline V gene has CDR1 MNHEY and CDR2 SVGEGT. The CDR3, as DNA: TGTGCCAGCAGCTTTAGTCCTTATAGCAATCAGCCCCAGCATTTT. It translates to CASSFSPYSNQPQHF.

CDR3 loop: CACLDRGYNEKLFF. In nucleotides, the CDR3 is TGTGCCTGTCTGGACAGGGGATACAATGAAAAACTGTTTTTT. This rearrangement joins TRBV30 to TRBJ1-4; 9 nucleotides align to TRBD1. The CDR3 runs 14 residues. J gave up 5 bases and V 6 bases, and 7 bases lay outside the gene matches. From germline, CDR1 is GTSNPN and CDR2 SVGIG (reference sequence).